The rows below give T cell receptor beta chains drawn from one sample of a study of cytomegalovirus exposure and HLA in healthy donors. Libraries were prepared by immunoSEQ multiplex PCR; TCRdb keeps only in-frame clonotypes and omits some of them. Of 100,000 to 150,000 clones in the sample, roughly 77% were seen once. Sequencing was performed on PBMCs. The receptors were sampled from a man aged 25 to 40 in good health and CMV-seronegative. Each CDR3 is given with its conserved first and last residue. A D gene is named only where the DNA matches it firmly. A clone size is listed for some rows: how often the clone was seen (once, few, many), or a class if it is expanded.

D gene: TRBD2; J gene: TRBJ2-3; clone size: -; V gene: TRBV9; CDR3 protein: CASSDPSGGDTDTQYF; CDR3 DNA: TGTGCCAGCAGCGATCCTAGCGGGGGGGACACAGATACGCAGTATTTT
D gene: -; J gene: TRBJ1-1; clone size: few; V gene: TRBV28; CDR3 protein: CASSPPGGYTEAFF; CDR3 DNA: TGTGCCAGCAGTCCCCCGGGGGGCTACACTGAAGCTTTCTTT
D gene: -; J gene: TRBJ2-7; clone size: -; V gene: TRBV28; CDR3 protein: CASTGVEPNYEQYF; CDR3 DNA: TGTGCCAGCACCGGGGTAGAGCCGAACTACGAGCAGTACTTC
D gene: TRBD2; J gene: TRBJ2-3; clone size: -; V gene: TRBV2; CDR3 protein: CASSGGLAGGSTDTQYF; CDR3 DNA: TGTGCCAGCAGTGGAGGACTAGCGGGAGGTAGCACAGATACGCAGTATTTT
D gene: -; J gene: TRBJ2-7; clone size: -; V gene: TRBV6-5; CDR3 protein: CASNKRYSYEQYF; CDR3 DNA: TGTGCCAGCAACAAGCGGTACTCCTACGAGCAGTACTTC
D gene: -; J gene: TRBJ2-7; clone size: once; V gene: TRBV28; CDR3 protein: CASSLAGYEQYF; CDR3 DNA: TGTGCCAGCAGTTTAGCGGGCTACGAGCAGTACTTC
D gene: -; J gene: TRBJ2-3; clone size: once; V gene: TRBV7-3; CDR3 protein: CASSLDPSWVAPMGDTQYF; CDR3 DNA: TGTGCCAGCAGCTTAGACCCATCCTGGGTAGCGCCAATGGGGGATACGCAGTATTTT
D gene: TRBD2; J gene: TRBJ2-3; clone size: -; V gene: TRBV5-4; CDR3 protein: CASSPSTSGSTDTQYF; CDR3 DNA: TGTGCCAGCAGCCCTTCGACTAGCGGCAGCACAGATACGCAGTATTTT
D gene: TRBD1; J gene: TRBJ2-3; clone size: -; V gene: TRBV5-6; CDR3 protein: CASSFQTGDTDTQYF; CDR3 DNA: TGTGCCAGCAGCTTCCAGACAGGGGATACAGATACGCAGTATTTT
D gene: -; J gene: TRBJ2-7; clone size: once; V gene: TRBV21-1; CDR3 protein: CASSNHRDSSYEQYF; CDR3 DNA: TGTGCCAGCAGCAACCATCGGGACAGCTCCTACGAGCAGTACTTC
D gene: TRBD2; J gene: TRBJ2-3; clone size: -; V gene: TRBV28; CDR3 protein: CASRSHLAGMDTQYF; CDR3 DNA: TGTGCCAGCAGGTCACACCTAGCGGGAATGGATACGCAGTATTTT
D gene: TRBD1; J gene: TRBJ1-2; clone size: -; V gene: TRBV9; CDR3 protein: CASSIPTGVLDYGYTF; CDR3 DNA: TGTGCCAGCAGCATACCTACAGGGGTTTTAGACTATGGCTACACCTTC
D gene: TRBD1; J gene: TRBJ2-7; clone size: -; V gene: TRBV5-8; CDR3 protein: CASSLDRSYEQYF; CDR3 DNA: TGTGCCAGCAGCCTGGACAGGTCCTACGAGCAGTACTTC
D gene: TRBD1; J gene: TRBJ1-1; clone size: -; V gene: TRBV9; CDR3 protein: CASSVVGQSEAFF; CDR3 DNA: TGTGCCAGCAGCGTAGTGGGACAGAGTGAAGCTTTCTTT
D gene: TRBD1; J gene: TRBJ2-2; clone size: -; V gene: TRBV7-8; CDR3 protein: CASTETGGADTGELFF; CDR3 DNA: TGTGCCAGCACGGAGACAGGGGGCGCCGACACCGGGGAGCTGTTTTTT
D gene: -; J gene: TRBJ1-1; clone size: -; V gene: TRBV5-4; CDR3 protein: CASSFLLYRDILDTEAFF; CDR3 DNA: TGTGCCAGCAGCTTTTTGCTTTACAGGGACATTTTGGACACTGAAGCTTTCTTT
D gene: TRBD1; J gene: TRBJ2-6; clone size: once; V gene: TRBV5-1; CDR3 protein: CASTQFQTGQMFSEANVLTF; CDR3 DNA: TGCGCCAGCACTCAATTTCAGACGGGACAGATGTTTTCAGAGGCCAACGTCCTGACTTTC
D gene: -; J gene: TRBJ2-1; clone size: -; V gene: TRBV10-2; CDR3 protein: CASMSVGEQFF; CDR3 DNA: TGCGCCAGCATGAGCGTCGGGGAGCAGTTCTTC
D gene: TRBD1; J gene: TRBJ1-6; clone size: -; V gene: TRBV7-9; CDR3 protein: CASSLGQGVGGYNSPLHF; CDR3 DNA: TGTGCCAGCAGCTTAGGCCAGGGGGTAGGGGGGTATAATTCACCCCTCCACTTT
D gene: -; J gene: TRBJ1-5; clone size: -; V gene: TRBV6-6; CDR3 protein: CASQRGSNQPQHF; CDR3 DNA: TGTGCCTCACAACGGGGAAGCAATCAGCCCCAGCATTTT
D gene: TRBD2; J gene: TRBJ2-3; clone size: once; V gene: TRBV28; CDR3 protein: CASSFLAGGGTQYF; CDR3 DNA: TGTGCCAGCAGTTTCTTAGCGGGGGGTGGTACGCAGTATTTT
D gene: -; J gene: TRBJ1-3; clone size: -; V gene: TRBV5-6; CDR3 protein: CASSFGSSGNTIYF; CDR3 DNA: TGTGCCAGCAGCTTTGGGAGCTCTGGAAACACCATATATTTT
D gene: TRBD2; J gene: TRBJ2-1; clone size: -; V gene: TRBV9; CDR3 protein: CASSGGAGTYNEQFF; CDR3 DNA: TGTGCCAGCAGCGGTGGAGCGGGAACCTACAATGAGCAGTTCTTC
D gene: TRBD2; J gene: TRBJ2-1; clone size: -; V gene: TRBV7-9; CDR3 protein: CASSRTSGRGNYNEQFF; CDR3 DNA: TGTGCCAGCAGTCGGACTAGCGGGAGGGGTAACTACAATGAGCAGTTCTTC
D gene: -; J gene: TRBJ2-1; clone size: -; V gene: TRBV6-4; CDR3 protein: CATARGNEQFF; CDR3 DNA: TGTGCCACGGCACGGGGCAATGAGCAGTTCTTC
D gene: -; J gene: TRBJ1-2; clone size: -; V gene: TRBV4-3; CDR3 protein: CASSQGILNYGYTF; CDR3 DNA: TGCGCCAGCAGCCAAGGAATACTCAACTATGGCTACACCTTC
D gene: -; J gene: TRBJ1-4; clone size: few; V gene: TRBV21-1; CDR3 protein: CASSNRNRLNEKLFF; CDR3 DNA: TGTGCCAGCAGCAATCGGAACAGGCTTAATGAAAAACTGTTTTTT